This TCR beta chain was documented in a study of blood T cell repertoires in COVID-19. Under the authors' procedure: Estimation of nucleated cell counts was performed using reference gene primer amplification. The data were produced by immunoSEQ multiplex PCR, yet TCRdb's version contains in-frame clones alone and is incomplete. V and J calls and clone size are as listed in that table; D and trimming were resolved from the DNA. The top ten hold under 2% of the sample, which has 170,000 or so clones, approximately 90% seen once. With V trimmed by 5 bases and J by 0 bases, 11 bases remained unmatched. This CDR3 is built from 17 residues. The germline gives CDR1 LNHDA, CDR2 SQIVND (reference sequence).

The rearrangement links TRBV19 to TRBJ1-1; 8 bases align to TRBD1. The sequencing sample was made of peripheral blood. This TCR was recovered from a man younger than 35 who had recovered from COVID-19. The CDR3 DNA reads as TGTGCCAGTAGTCCCCAGGGGGCGGCCCACCTGAACACTGAAGCTTTCTTT. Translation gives CASSPQGAAHLNTEAFF.